This T cell receptor (beta chain) appears in the sequencing data of a study of CD8+CD57+ T cells in acquired aplastic anemia. Study at large: Sorted CD4+ and CD8+ cells gave a mean 3.2 ug DNA, range roughly 0.18 to 30 ug.

The CDR3 sequence is 12 residues long. V was clipped by 4 bases and J by 13 bases, with 14 bases between them. Germline V gene data show CDR1 as LGHNA and CDR2 as YNFKEQ. Whole-study results and caveats: Patients had roughly 30 CD8+ CDR3 sequences in common with controls (the shared set). Controls and patients did not differ significantly in CD8+ Simpson's diversity.

Researchers used genomic DNA as the template to profile TCR beta VDJ and CDR3. MiXCR was run by TCRdb on the reads, yielding one entry per CDR3 protein. The data contain under 350,000 distinct CDR3 sequences, roughly three fifths of them singletons. This clonotype was detected ten times or more. Its specificity is not known. This TCR was recovered from a human donor with severe aplastic anemia or a healthy control (not recorded which). The rearrangement uses TRBV4-2 and TRBJ2-1; a possible D gene is TRBD1 (6 bases). Material for sequencing was sorted CD4+, CD8+, or CD8+CD57+ T cells (not recorded which) from PBMCs. The CDR3 loop reads CASSLDWDNQFF. The CDR3 coding sequence is TGTGCCAGCAGCCTAGACTGGGACAACCAGTTCTTC.